This T cell receptor (beta chain) was found in a study of blood T cell repertoires in COVID-19. Study at large: The United States, Italy and Spain provided the acute and convalescent COVID-19 samples. Sources were T cells, B-cell-depleted T cells, or PBMCs; the material itself was cDNA or gDNA.

In the source study's methods: Amplified reference gene primers provided the basis for estimating nucleated cell counts. Generated by immunoSEQ multiplex PCR, the TCRdb table keeps only in-frame clones and is missing some. Clone size and the V and J calls come from that table; the DNA yielded D and trimming. Among 90,000 to 120,000 clones listed, approximately 85% were seen once. This clone has more than one count but fewer than ten. J was trimmed by 4 bases and V by 5 bases; bases with no gene match: 2. CDR1 and CDR2 from the germline V gene are SGHTA and FQGNSA. The CDR3 length is 13 residues. The sequenced sample consisted of peripheral blood. The gene calls are TRBV7-2 and TRBJ2-4, with 7 positions matching TRBD1. This sequence originates from a human donor in a cohort sampled during active COVID-19. CDR3 sequence (DNA): TGTGCCAGCAGCACGGGACAGAAAAACATTCAGTACTTC. It translates to CASSTGQKNIQYF.